This TCR beta chain derives from a study of control samples from healthy donors and cancer patients. Germline CDR1 and CDR2: SGHTS and YDEGEE. CDR3 length: 14 amino acids. Trimming took off 4 bases at V and 2 bases at J, with 12 bases between the two ends. Repertoires were generated with immunoSEQ multiplex PCR, while TCRdb's copy carries only in-frame clones and drops some. Of over 85,000 clones in the sample, 70% to 90% were seen once. The source is a woman in her fifties or sixties with colorectal cancer. The source material was PBMCs. The J gene is TRBJ1-2, the V gene TRBV5-8; D is perhaps TRBD1 (6 bases). CDR3 residues: CASSPNDRNYGYTF. The DNA of the CDR3 is TGTGCCAGCAGCCCAAATGACAGGAACTATGGCTACACCTTC.